This TCR beta chain originates from a study of blood T cell repertoires in COVID-19. Study details: Donors in the United States, Italy and Spain gave samples during acute or convalescent COVID-19. T cells, B-cell-depleted T cells, or PBMCs supplied cDNA or gDNA.

This clone was seen only a few times. Per the original methods: Nucleated cell counts were estimated from reference gene primer amplification. Sequenced by immunoSEQ multiplex PCR; TCRdb stores in-frame clones only, minus some. V and J calls plus clone size are reproduced from that table; the DNA served to infer D and trimming. There are around 270,000 clones in the sample; 88% occur only once, and about 4.1% lies in the top ten. The sequencing input was peripheral blood. This TCR derives from a man aged 55 to 70 who had recovered from COVID-19.

CDR3 nucleotides: TGTGCCAGCACCGGAGACAGGGGGCGAGTGTACGAGCAGTACTTC. It is translated as CASTGDRGRVYEQYF. V gene TRBV5-5 combines with J gene TRBJ2-7; 10 nucleotides agree with TRBD1. This CDR3 has 15 residues. V was pared by 6 bases and J by 4 bases, with 10 bases of the junction left unmatched. The germline gives CDR1 SGHKS, CDR2 YYEKEE (reference sequence). The full variable domain, completed using reference TRBV5-5 and TRBJ2-7, is DAGVTQSPTHLIKTRGQQVTLRCSPISGHKSVSWYQQVLGQGPQFIFQYYEKEERGRGNFPDRFSARQFPNYSSELNVNALLLGDSALYLCASTGDRGRVYEQYFGPGTRLTVT.